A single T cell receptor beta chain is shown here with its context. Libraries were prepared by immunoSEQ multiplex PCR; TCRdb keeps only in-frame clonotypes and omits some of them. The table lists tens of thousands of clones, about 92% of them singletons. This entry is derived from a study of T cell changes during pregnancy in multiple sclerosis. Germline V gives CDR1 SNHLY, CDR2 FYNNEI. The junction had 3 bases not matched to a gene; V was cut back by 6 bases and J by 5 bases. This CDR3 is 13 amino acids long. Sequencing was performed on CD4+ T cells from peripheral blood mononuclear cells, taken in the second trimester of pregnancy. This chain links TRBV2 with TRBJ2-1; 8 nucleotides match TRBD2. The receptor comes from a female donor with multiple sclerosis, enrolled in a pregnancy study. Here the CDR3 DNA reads TGTGCCAGCAGAACTAGCGGTAACAATGAGCAGTTCTTC. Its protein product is CASRTSGNNEQFF.